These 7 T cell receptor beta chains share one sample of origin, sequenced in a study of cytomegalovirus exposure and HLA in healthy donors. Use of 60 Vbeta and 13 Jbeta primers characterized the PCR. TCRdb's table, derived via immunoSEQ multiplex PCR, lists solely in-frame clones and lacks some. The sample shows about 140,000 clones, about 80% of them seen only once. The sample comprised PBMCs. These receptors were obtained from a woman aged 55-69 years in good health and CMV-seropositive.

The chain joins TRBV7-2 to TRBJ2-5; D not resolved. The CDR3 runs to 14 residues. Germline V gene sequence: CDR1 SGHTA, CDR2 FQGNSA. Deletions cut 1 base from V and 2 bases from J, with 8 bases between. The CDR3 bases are TGTGCCAGCAGCTTAGTCGGTCTTCAAGAGACCCAGTACTTC. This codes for CASSLVGLQETQYF.

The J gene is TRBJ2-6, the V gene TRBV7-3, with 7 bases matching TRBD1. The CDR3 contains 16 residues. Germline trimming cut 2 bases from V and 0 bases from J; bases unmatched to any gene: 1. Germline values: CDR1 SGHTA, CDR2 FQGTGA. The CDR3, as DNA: TGTGCCAGCAGCTTAGAGGGGGCCTCTGGGGCCAACGTCCTGACTTTC. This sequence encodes CASSLEGASGANVLTF.

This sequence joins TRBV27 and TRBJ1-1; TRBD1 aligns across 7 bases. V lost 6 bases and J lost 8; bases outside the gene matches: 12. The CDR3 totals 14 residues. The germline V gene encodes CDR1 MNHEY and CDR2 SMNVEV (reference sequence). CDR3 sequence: CASSLKPGQYEAFF. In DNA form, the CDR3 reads TGTGCCAGCAGCCTTAAACCGGGACAGTACGAAGCTTTCTTT.

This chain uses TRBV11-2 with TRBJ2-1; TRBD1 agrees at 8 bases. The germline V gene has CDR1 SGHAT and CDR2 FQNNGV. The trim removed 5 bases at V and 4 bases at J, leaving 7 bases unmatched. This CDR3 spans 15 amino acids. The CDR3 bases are TGTGCCAGCAGCCGTGACAGGGGTAATTACAATGAGCAGTTCTTC. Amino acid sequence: CASSRDRGNYNEQFF.

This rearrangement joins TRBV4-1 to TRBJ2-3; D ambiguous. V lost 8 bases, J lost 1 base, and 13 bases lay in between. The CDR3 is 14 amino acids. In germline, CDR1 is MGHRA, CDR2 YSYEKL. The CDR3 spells CASGGAPGTDTQYF. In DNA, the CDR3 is TGCGCCAGCGGCGGCGCACCGGGCACAGATACGCAGTATTTT.

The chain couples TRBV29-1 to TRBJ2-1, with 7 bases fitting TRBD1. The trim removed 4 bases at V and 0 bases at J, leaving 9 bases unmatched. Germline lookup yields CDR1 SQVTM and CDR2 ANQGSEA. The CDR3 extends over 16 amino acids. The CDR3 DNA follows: TGCAGCGTTGCGAAGGGGGCGGGTCCCTCCTACAATGAGCAGTTCTTC. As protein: CSVAKGAGPSYNEQFF.

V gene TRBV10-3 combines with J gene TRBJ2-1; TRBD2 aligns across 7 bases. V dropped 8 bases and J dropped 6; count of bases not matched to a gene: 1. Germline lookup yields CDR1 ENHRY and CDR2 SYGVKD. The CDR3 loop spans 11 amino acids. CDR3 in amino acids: CAIASGNEQFF. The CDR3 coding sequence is TGTGCCATCGCTAGCGGCAATGAGCAGTTCTTC.